Following are 14 T cell receptor beta chains from one sample sequenced in a study of Ad26.COV2.S vaccination and SARS-CoV-2 variants. Treatment reported: some 20 received Ad26.COV2.S at low or high dose, single or two shots; about 5 received placebo; per-sample allocation not given. Vaccine and placebo recipients were sampled on day 63 after the first injection. The assay was immunoSEQ multiplex PCR, and TCRdb's table has in-frame clones only and misses some. Found here are fewer than 400,000 clones, around four fifths of them singletons; the top ten hold roughly 2%. Specimen: peripheral blood, collected in a trial of Ad26.COV2.S vaccine versus placebo. The receptors shown here come from a person aged 18-60 years who received the Ad26.COV2.S COVID-19 vaccine or a placebo.

This clone was recorded only once. The chain combines TRBV6-6 with TRBJ2-1; D assignment may be TRBD1 or TRBD2 (5 bases each). Germline values: CDR1 MNHNY, CDR2 SVGAGI (reference sequence). The CDR3 has 15 residues. Trimming shortened V by 4 bases and J by 2 bases, and 12 bases separated the two germline ends. The CDR3 DNA follows: TGTGCCAGCAGTTCGGGACGGGTAACCTACAATGAGCAGTTCTTC. Its protein product is CASSSGRVTYNEQFF.

This chain connects TRBV11-2 to TRBJ1-2; TRBD1 matches at 7 bases. Germline CDR1 is SGHAT and CDR2 is FQNNGV. With 3 bases clipped from V and 6 bases from J, the junction kept 13 bases outside the gene matches. The CDR3 is 16 amino acids. The CDR3 nucleotides are TGTGCCAGCAGCTTCAGGGGGTTGGAGGGGGTTGATGGCTACACCTTC. Protein: CASSFRGLEGVDGYTF.

This chain links TRBV3-1 (or the pseudogene TRBV3-2) with TRBJ1-1; possibly TRBD1 for D (5 bases). CDR1 and CDR2 (germline): LGHDT, YNNKEL (reference sequence). V was trimmed by 4 bases and J by 9 bases, leaving 27 bases between them. The CDR3 loop spans 17 amino acids. In DNA form, the CDR3 reads TGTGCCAGCAGCCGGGCCATCGACATTACAGGAGTGGCGAAAGCTTTCTTT. Residues: CASSRAIDITGVAKAFF.

The gene calls are TRBV19 and TRBJ2-3, with a weak D call TRBD2 (5 bases). Trimming took 5 bases from V and 3 from J, leaving 9 bases between them. This CDR3 has 13 residues. Germline lookup yields CDR1 LNHDA and CDR2 SQIVND (reference sequence). CDR3 in DNA: TGTGCCAGTAGTGCGGGTATTACAGATACGCAGTATTTT. Translated: CASSAGITDTQYF. Full variable domain (missing parts from reference TRBV19 and TRBJ2-3): DGGITQSPKYLFRKEGQNVTLSCEQNLNHDAMYWYRQDPGQGLRLIYYSQIVNDFQKGDIAEGYSVSREKKESFPLTVTSAQKNPTAFYLCASSAGITDTQYFGPGTRLTVL.

The chain links TRBV6-5 to TRBJ1-2; TRBD1 matches 8 bases. J was trimmed by 4 bases and V by 5 bases; bases with no gene match: 9. This CDR3 is built from 15 residues. The germline gives CDR1 MNHEY, CDR2 SVGAGI. Here the CDR3 DNA reads TGTGCCAGCAGTCCGATGGACAGGGCTCGCTATGGCTACACCTTC. Translation: CASSPMDRARYGYTF.

The chain joins TRBV7-3 to TRBJ2-2; D ambiguous. V lost 6 bases, J lost 7 bases, and 9 bases lay in between. Per germline, CDR1 SGHTA and CDR2 FQGTGA. The CDR3 has 12 residues. The DNA for the CDR3 is TGTGCCAGCAGTAGATATGGCGGGGAGCTGTTTTTT. Amino acid sequence: CASSRYGGELFF.

The chain carries TRBV6-5 and TRBJ2-1; TRBD2 aligns across 8 bases. J lost 4 bases, V lost 6 bases, and 5 bases had no gene match. The CDR3 contains 14 residues. Germline V gene data show CDR1 as MNHEY and CDR2 as SVGAGI. In DNA form, the CDR3 reads TGTGCCAGCAGAGGGTTAGCGGGGTACAATGAGCAGTTCTTC. The encoded protein is CASRGLAGYNEQFF.

The chain links TRBV29-1 to TRBJ1-1; D not resolved. The germline V gene encodes CDR1 SQVTM and CDR2 ANQGSEA. Between the trimmed V and J ends, which lost 6 bases and 5 bases, there was a span of 7 bases. This CDR3 spans 10 amino acids. The CDR3 protein is CSVDVTEAFF. CDR3 DNA: TGCAGCGTCGACGTAACTGAAGCTTTCTTT.

The chain couples TRBV6-6 to TRBJ1-1; no clear D gene. The germline V gene encodes CDR1 MNHNY and CDR2 SVGAGI (reference sequence). V lost 2 bases and J lost 7, with 5 bases in between. The CDR3 length is 11 residues. For the CDR3, the DNA is TGTGCCAGCAGTTACCTGTTTGAAGCTTTCTTT. This translates into CASSYLFEAFF.

V is TRBV11-3 and J is TRBJ2-2, with TRBD2 identical over 12 bases. The V and J ends lost 5 bases and 5 bases, in that order; junction bases with no gene match: 9. The CDR3 is made up of 17 amino acids. Germline V CDR1 and CDR2: SGHNT, YENEEA. CDR3 sequence (DNA): TGTGCCAGCAGCCCGACTAGCGGGGGATACGATACCGGGGAGCTGTTTTTT. This gives the protein CASSPTSGGYDTGELFF.

This sequence joins TRBV6-4 and TRBJ1-6; D is undetermined. The germline gives CDR1 MRHNA, CDR2 SNTAGT. The CDR3 covers 13 residues. V was trimmed by 3 bases and J by 7 bases, leaving 7 bases between them. CDR3 in DNA: TGTGCCAGCAGTGATTGGGTGAATTCACCCCTCCACTTT. Its protein is CASSDWVNSPLHF.

The gene calls are TRBV7-2 and TRBJ2-1, with a tentative D call TRBD2 (7 bases). Trimming cost V 6 bases and J 8 bases, with 23 bases left between them. This CDR3 region has 16 residues. Germline loops: CDR1 SGHTA, CDR2 FQGNSA. The CDR3 loop is CASSPPRGGAWDEQFF. The CDR3 DNA follows: TGTGCCAGCAGTCCCCCGAGGGGGGGGGCGTGGGATGAGCAGTTCTTC.

The V gene is TRBV5-8, the J gene TRBJ2-5; D unclear. The germline V gene encodes CDR1 SGHTS and CDR2 YDEGEE. This CDR3 contains 14 residues. Between the trimmed V and J ends, which lost 1 base and 3 bases, there was a span of 10 bases. The CDR3 DNA follows: TGTGCCAGCAGCTTGATAAGGGTAGAAGAGACCCAGTACTTC. Residues: CASSLIRVEETQYF.

The chain employs TRBV6-5 and TRBJ1-4; D is perhaps TRBD1 (6 bases). Germline-derived CDR1 and CDR2 are MNHEY and SVGAGI. V was trimmed by 5 bases and J by 7 bases, leaving 14 bases between them. The CDR3 spans 14 residues. CDR3: CASSPQGPGEKLFF. DNA for the CDR3: TGTGCCAGCAGTCCGCAGGGGCCAGGTGAAAAACTGTTTTTT.